The sequence of this T cell receptor (beta chain) was determined in a study of cytomegalovirus exposure and HLA in healthy donors (TCRdb year 2017). Notes on the research overall: A later analysis indicated that the roughly 130 validation repertoires were generated on the platform also employed for the 650 to 850 repertoires of the first cohort. The study aimed to test whether cataloging public T cell receptors could reveal signatures of past pathogen exposure. In addition to the first cohort of around 670 subjects, a separate validation cohort of around 110 different subjects was used. To predict cytomegalovirus infection status, the study brought together high-throughput TCR immunosequencing, statistical association of individual TCRs with disease status, and machine learning.

What the authors observed across the whole study: All 120 or so repertoires were used to score co-occurrence in the validation cohort in a later analysis, because that analysis had no HLA typing for the cohort. The authors suggested that the approach could potentially be generalized to other disease states and immunological phenotypes. Most TCR sequences were observed very rarely across donors, whereas some public TCRs were present in many individuals. Cytomegalovirus status was reported to be diagnosed by the classifier with high specificity and sensitivity in both the original and validation cohorts. Of the cluster scores, roughly 95% were above 0 in a later analysis, which found that TCRs clustered in the first cohort also tended to co-occur in the 95 to 150 validation repertoires. In vitro tests confirmed that a few of the cytomegalovirus-associated TCR beta chains recognize cytomegalovirus antigens. In the study, around 150 TCR beta chains were listed as associated with cytomegalovirus.

The donors belonged to the validation cohort of about 120 subjects, which was separate from the roughly 700-subject first cohort. Of note for this clone: Its recognized antigen is unknown. Base qualities are not recorded, but no much larger clone differs from it by a single base.

Cut back by 3 bases and 1 base, the V and J ends lie 11 bases apart. Sequences KGHSH (CDR1) and LQKENI (CDR2) are obtained from the germline V gene. The CDR3 covers 15 residues, taking in both the cysteine and the phenylalanine. The sequence is cut down to CDR3 DNA, 45 bases in frame from base 1. The library was produced with the immunoSEQ multiplex PCR assay. Under the source paper's analysis protocol: A statistical classification framework was built to diagnose cytomegalovirus status from the catalog of TCR beta chain sequences. In TCRdb, the immuneACCESS table is reduced to in-frame sequences with V and J assigned. These tables do not hold every clone; where another copy was compared, an unresolved V gene accounts for under half, and the others remain unexplained. The V and J calls and clone size were taken over from that table, and D and trimming were inferred from the DNA. For this sample there are over 250,000 clones; about 86% appear just once. Clones ranked in the top ten supply around 1% of the sample.

The sequence was obtained from a woman aged 18-29 years in good health and CMV-seronegative. In this chain, TRBV18 is recombined with TRBJ2-3, with the identity of the D gene unclear. The material sequenced was PBMCs. The DNA sequence follows: TGTGCCAGCTCACCGATTGCTACAGGCACAGATACGCAGTATTTT. This codes for CASSPIATGTDTQYF.